These T cell receptor beta chains were read from a single sample in a study of Graves' ophthalmopathy and Graves' hyperthyroidism. Using its own MiXCR run on the multiplex PCR reads, TCRdb lists one record per CDR3 protein. The sample records some 160,000 distinct CDR3 sequences, roughly two fifths being singletons. The source material was peripheral blood. The source of these receptors is a man aged 25-40 years with Graves' ophthalmopathy. Both conserved end residues are part of each CDR3. D genes are given only for firm matches. Some rows mark clone size as missing; the rest say once, few, many or name a class of expanded clone.

V gene: TRBV6-2/TRBV6-3; J gene: TRBJ2-5; clone size: .; D gene: TRBD2; CDR3 protein: CASSYRGLAGGSFQETQYF; CDR3 DNA: TGTGCCAGCAGTTACCGCGGACTAGCGGGGGGCTCCTTCCAAGAGACCCAGTACTTC
V gene: TRBV29-1; J gene: TRBJ1-2; clone size: .; D gene: .; CDR3 protein: CSVDRLGSGYTF; CDR3 DNA: TGCAGCGTTGACAGGCTGGGGAGTGGCTACACCTTC
V gene: TRBV12-5; J gene: TRBJ2-7; clone size: many; D gene: .; CDR3 protein: CASGLGQGGVQDEQYF; CDR3 DNA: TGTGCTAGTGGTTTGGGGCAGGGTGGCGTCCAGGACGAGCAGTACTTC
V gene: TRBV12-3/TRBV12-4; J gene: TRBJ1-5; clone size: .; D gene: .; CDR3 protein: CASSFSLQPQHF; CDR3 DNA: TGTGCCAGCAGTTTCAGCCTTCAGCCCCAGCATTTT
V gene: TRBV7-2; J gene: TRBJ2-5; clone size: many; D gene: TRBD2; CDR3 protein: CASSSPLAGAETQYF; CDR3 DNA: TGTGCCAGCAGCTCCCCACTAGCGGGAGCGGAGACCCAGTACTTC
V gene: TRBV5-1; J gene: TRBJ2-7; clone size: many; D gene: .; CDR3 protein: CASSLGDYEQYF; CDR3 DNA: TGCGCCAGCAGCTTGGGGGACTACGAGCAGTACTTC
V gene: TRBV27; J gene: TRBJ2-5; clone size: .; D gene: TRBD1; CDR3 protein: CASSLWDRAETQYF; CDR3 DNA: TGTGCCAGCAGTTTATGGGACAGGGCAGAGACCCAGTACTTC
V gene: TRBV7-8; J gene: TRBJ2-5; clone size: many; D gene: TRBD2; CDR3 protein: CASSLDPSGLAGGKETQYF; CDR3 DNA: TGTGCCAGCAGCTTAGACCCCTCAGGACTAGCGGGAGGAAAAGAGACCCAGTACTTC
V gene: TRBV28; J gene: TRBJ2-4; clone size: many; D gene: .; CDR3 protein: CATQSGGGSLIQYF; CDR3 DNA: TGTGCCACCCAATCGGGTGGAGGAAGTTTGATTCAGTACTTC
V gene: TRBV5-1; J gene: TRBJ1-1; clone size: .; D gene: .; CDR3 protein: CASSATQANTEAFF; CDR3 DNA: TGCGCCAGCAGCGCAACCCAGGCTAACACTGAAGCTTTCTTT
V gene: TRBV19; J gene: TRBJ1-6; clone size: many; D gene: TRBD1; CDR3 protein: CASSRGQGSPLHF; CDR3 DNA: TGTGCCAGTAGTCGGGGACAGGGCTCACCCCTCCACTTT
V gene: TRBV11-3; J gene: TRBJ2-5; clone size: many; D gene: TRBD2; CDR3 protein: CASSGGTSGNPETQYF; CDR3 DNA: TGTGCCAGCAGCGGCGGGACTAGCGGGAATCCGGAGACCCAGTACTTC
V gene: TRBV12-5; J gene: TRBJ2-2; clone size: few; D gene: .; CDR3 protein: CASGLVWDGELFF; CDR3 DNA: TGTGCTAGTGGTTTGGTGTGGGACGGGGAGCTGTTTTTT
V gene: TRBV12-3/TRBV12-4; J gene: TRBJ2-5; clone size: .; D gene: .; CDR3 protein: CASSRSSGGETQYF; CDR3 DNA: TGTGCCAGCAGCCGCTCCTCAGGGGGGGAGACCCAGTACTTC
V gene: TRBV12-3/TRBV12-4; J gene: TRBJ1-1; clone size: .; D gene: .; CDR3 protein: CASSLFDSRSAFF; CDR3 DNA: TGTGCCAGCAGTTTGTTCGACAGCCGATCGGCTTTCTTT
V gene: TRBV19; J gene: TRBJ1-3; clone size: .; D gene: .; CDR3 protein: CASSPQTGNTIYF; CDR3 DNA: TGTGCCAGTAGTCCCCAGACTGGAAACACCATATATTTT
V gene: TRBV20-1; J gene: TRBJ2-7; clone size: many; D gene: .; CDR3 protein: CSAIPTSWYEQYF; CDR3 DNA: TGCAGTGCTATCCCGACTAGTTGGTACGAGCAGTACTTC
V gene: TRBV6-1; J gene: TRBJ2-7; clone size: many; D gene: TRBD1; CDR3 protein: CASSTGTDTYEQYF; CDR3 DNA: TGTGCCAGCAGTACCGGGACAGATACTTACGAGCAGTACTTC
V gene: TRBV30; J gene: TRBJ1-5; clone size: many; D gene: .; CDR3 protein: CAWSLNSNQPQHF; CDR3 DNA: TGTGCCTGGAGCCTGAATAGCAATCAGCCCCAGCATTTT
V gene: TRBV7-2; J gene: TRBJ1-5; clone size: many; D gene: TRBD1; CDR3 protein: CASSQTGGTQPQHF; CDR3 DNA: TGTGCCAGCAGCCAGACAGGGGGCACTCAGCCCCAGCATTTT
V gene: TRBV12-3/TRBV12-4; J gene: TRBJ2-7; clone size: many; D gene: .; CDR3 protein: CASSQVRGELFPYEQYF; CDR3 DNA: TGTGCCAGCAGTCAGGTGAGGGGGGAACTCTTCCCCTACGAGCAGTACTTC
V gene: TRBV18; J gene: TRBJ2-7; clone size: many; D gene: TRBD1; CDR3 protein: CASSPAWTGALYEQYF; CDR3 DNA: TGTGCCAGCTCACCGGCATGGACAGGGGCTCTCTACGAGCAGTACTTC
V gene: TRBV12-3/TRBV12-4; J gene: TRBJ2-2; clone size: .; D gene: TRBD2; CDR3 protein: CASSLTGRRGGTGELFF; CDR3 DNA: TGTGCCAGCAGTTTAACGGGTCGGCGGGGGGGCACCGGGGAGCTGTTTTTT
V gene: TRBV29-1; J gene: TRBJ2-7; clone size: once; D gene: .; CDR3 protein: CSVEDRGQDYEQYF; CDR3 DNA: TGCAGCGTTGAAGATCGGGGACAAGACTACGAGCAGTACTTC
V gene: TRBV30; J gene: TRBJ1-1; clone size: many; D gene: .; CDR3 protein: CAWSVSGSTEAFF; CDR3 DNA: TGTGCCTGGAGTGTAAGTGGATCCACTGAAGCTTTCTTT
V gene: TRBV2; J gene: TRBJ1-2; clone size: .; D gene: TRBD1; CDR3 protein: CANTAQGAYGYTF; CDR3 DNA: TGTGCCAACACCGCTCAGGGGGCCTATGGCTACACCTTC
V gene: TRBV6-4; J gene: TRBJ1-1; clone size: many; D gene: TRBD1; CDR3 protein: CASNENRQGRGNTEAFF; CDR3 DNA: TGTGCCAGCAACGAAAACCGACAGGGTCGGGGGAACACTGAAGCTTTCTTT
V gene: TRBV18; J gene: TRBJ2-5; clone size: once; D gene: TRBD2; CDR3 protein: CASSRILGEGETQYF; CDR3 DNA: TGTGCCAGCTCACGAATTCTCGGGGAGGGAGAGACCCAGTACTTC
V gene: TRBV29-1; J gene: TRBJ1-1; clone size: many; D gene: .; CDR3 protein: CSVRLLNHNTEAFF; CDR3 DNA: TGCAGCGTTCGATTGTTGAACCATAACACTGAAGCTTTCTTT
V gene: TRBV6-1; J gene: TRBJ2-7; clone size: many; D gene: TRBD1; CDR3 protein: CASSGSRGRGEQYF; CDR3 DNA: TGTGCCAGCAGTGGTTCCAGGGGGCGCGGAGAGCAGTACTTC
V gene: TRBV27; J gene: TRBJ2-7; clone size: many; D gene: .; CDR3 protein: CASWRFGYEQYF; CDR3 DNA: TGTGCCAGCTGGCGCTTTGGCTACGAGCAGTACTTC
V gene: TRBV12-3/TRBV12-4; J gene: TRBJ1-2; clone size: .; D gene: .; CDR3 protein: CASRSGTSPLNYGYTF; CDR3 DNA: TGTGCCAGCAGATCCGGGACATCTCCACTCAACTATGGCTACACCTTC
V gene: TRBV19; J gene: TRBJ2-7; clone size: .; D gene: TRBD2; CDR3 protein: CASRSASGKGEQYF; CDR3 DNA: TGTGCCAGTAGATCGGCTAGCGGAAAAGGCGAGCAGTACTTC
V gene: TRBV20-1; J gene: TRBJ2-7; clone size: few; D gene: TRBD1; CDR3 protein: CSARGGTVSSYEQYF; CDR3 DNA: TGCAGTGCTAGAGGGGGGACAGTCAGCTCCTACGAGCAGTACTTC
V gene: TRBV12-3/TRBV12-4; J gene: TRBJ1-2; clone size: many; D gene: .; CDR3 protein: CASSLAQLKRDGYTF; CDR3 DNA: TGTGCCAGCAGTTTAGCGCAATTAAAGCGCGATGGCTACACCTTC
V gene: TRBV19; J gene: TRBJ1-5; clone size: .; D gene: .; CDR3 protein: CASSFLEDQPQHF; CDR3 DNA: TGTGCCAGTAGTTTTCTAGAGGATCAGCCCCAGCATTTT
V gene: TRBV28; J gene: TRBJ2-7; clone size: many; D gene: TRBD2; CDR3 protein: CASSFGTSGPYEQYF; CDR3 DNA: TGTGCCAGCAGTTTCGGGACTAGCGGGCCCTACGAGCAGTACTTC
V gene: TRBV9; J gene: TRBJ1-5; clone size: few; D gene: .; CDR3 protein: CASSAGRSDQPQHF; CDR3 DNA: TGTGCCAGCAGCGCCGGACGGTCGGATCAGCCCCAGCATTTT
V gene: TRBV5-1; J gene: TRBJ1-2; clone size: once; D gene: TRBD1; CDR3 protein: CASSSRDRGDNYGYTF; CDR3 DNA: TGCGCCAGCAGCTCCCGGGACAGGGGAGATAACTATGGCTACACCTTC
V gene: TRBV12-3/TRBV12-4; J gene: TRBJ1-1; clone size: .; D gene: .; CDR3 protein: CASSTGYGAFF; CDR3 DNA: TGTGCCAGCAGTACAGGCTACGGAGCTTTCTTT
V gene: TRBV6-2/TRBV6-3; J gene: TRBJ1-1; clone size: .; D gene: .; CDR3 protein: CASSYRQETNTEAFF; CDR3 DNA: TGTGCCAGCAGTTATCGACAGGAAACGAACACTGAAGCTTTCTTT
V gene: TRBV18; J gene: TRBJ1-1; clone size: many; D gene: .; CDR3 protein: CASSPESTEAFF; CDR3 DNA: TGTGCCAGCTCACCAGAGAGCACTGAAGCTTTCTTT
V gene: TRBV12-3/TRBV12-4; J gene: TRBJ2-7; clone size: .; D gene: .; CDR3 protein: CASRGTEAYEQYF; CDR3 DNA: TGTGCCAGCAGAGGGACCGAAGCCTACGAGCAGTACTTC
V gene: TRBV30; J gene: TRBJ2-7; clone size: many; D gene: .; CDR3 protein: CAWSPPRRNLRVWQYF; CDR3 DNA: TGTGCCTGGAGCCCTCCCCGGCGTAACCTGCGAGTGTGGCAGTACTTC
V gene: TRBV20-1; J gene: TRBJ2-7; clone size: many; D gene: TRBD1; CDR3 protein: CSARDGQGNYEQYF; CDR3 DNA: TGCAGTGCTAGAGATGGACAGGGAAATTACGAGCAGTACTTC
V gene: TRBV2; J gene: TRBJ2-7; clone size: few; D gene: TRBD1; CDR3 protein: CASVWTGTYEQYF; CDR3 DNA: TGTGCCAGCGTTTGGACAGGGACGTACGAGCAGTACTTC
V gene: TRBV30; J gene: TRBJ2-7; clone size: many; D gene: .; CDR3 protein: CAWSVQGYEQYF; CDR3 DNA: TGTGCCTGGAGCGTCCAGGGCTACGAGCAGTACTTC
V gene: TRBV6-6; J gene: TRBJ2-6; clone size: many; D gene: .; CDR3 protein: CASSPNSGSGANVLTF; CDR3 DNA: TGTGCCAGCAGTCCTAATAGCGGCTCTGGGGCCAACGTCCTGACTTTC
V gene: TRBV6-5; J gene: TRBJ2-5; clone size: .; D gene: TRBD1; CDR3 protein: CASSYTGQGVQETQYF; CDR3 DNA: TGTGCCAGCAGTTACACAGGACAGGGGGTTCAAGAGACCCAGTACTTC
V gene: TRBV28; J gene: TRBJ2-7; clone size: .; D gene: TRBD2; CDR3 protein: CASSGREGTYEQYF; CDR3 DNA: TGTGCCAGCAGTGGACGGGAGGGGACCTACGAGCAGTACTTC
V gene: TRBV6-1; J gene: TRBJ2-7; clone size: few; D gene: .; CDR3 protein: CASSDRDLGEQYF; CDR3 DNA: TGTGCCAGCAGTGACAGGGATCTGGGGGAGCAGTACTTC
V gene: TRBV6-5; J gene: TRBJ1-2; clone size: many; D gene: .; CDR3 protein: CASSPDKNYGYTF; CDR3 DNA: TGTGCCAGCAGCCCTGACAAGAACTATGGCTACACCTTC